This T cell receptor (beta chain) was sequenced for a study of blood T cell repertoires in COVID-19. Across the whole study: Sites across the United States, Italy and Spain contributed samples from acute and convalescent COVID-19. In each case, the material was cDNA or gDNA derived from T cells, B-cell-depleted T cells, or PBMCs.

Original processing notes: Researchers report that nucleated cell counts were estimated from reference gene primer amplification. Clones were read by immunoSEQ multiplex PCR, and TCRdb kept only the in-frame ones, dropping some. V and J calls and clone size are given by that table; D and trimming were obtained from the DNA. The table records over 15,000 clones, 80% to 90% of them present only once. V lost 6 bases to trimming and J lost 11 bases, with 19 bases between them. The CDR3 extends over 14 amino acids. Per the germline V gene, CDR1 is LGHDT and CDR2 is YNNKEL (reference sequence). This clone was observed once.

The sequencing input was peripheral blood. The chain is built from TRBV3-1 (or the pseudogene TRBV3-2) and TRBJ1-4; D is possibly TRBD1 (6 bases). The origin of this receptor is an elderly man with acute or convalescent COVID-19. The CDR3 sequence is CASSHSGGREKLFF. The CDR3 DNA sequence: TGTGCCAGCAGTCACTCGGGGGGGCGGGAGAAACTGTTTTTT.